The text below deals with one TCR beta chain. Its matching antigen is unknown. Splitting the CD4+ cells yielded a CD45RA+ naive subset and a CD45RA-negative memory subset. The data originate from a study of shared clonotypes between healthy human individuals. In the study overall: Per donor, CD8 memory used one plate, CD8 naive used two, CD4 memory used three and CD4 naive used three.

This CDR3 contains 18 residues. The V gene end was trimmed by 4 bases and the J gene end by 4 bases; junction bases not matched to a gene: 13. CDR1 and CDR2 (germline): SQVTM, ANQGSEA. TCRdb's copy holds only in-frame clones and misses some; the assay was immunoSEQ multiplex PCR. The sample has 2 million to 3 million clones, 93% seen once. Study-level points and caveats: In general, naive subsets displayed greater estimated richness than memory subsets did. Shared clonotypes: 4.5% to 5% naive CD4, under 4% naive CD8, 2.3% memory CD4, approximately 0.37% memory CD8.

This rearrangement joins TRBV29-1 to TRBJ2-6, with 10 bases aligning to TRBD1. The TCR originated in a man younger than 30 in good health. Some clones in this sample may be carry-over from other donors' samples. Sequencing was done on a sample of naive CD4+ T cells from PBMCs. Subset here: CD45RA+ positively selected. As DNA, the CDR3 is TGCAGCGTTGTCCGATCTCCGGGACAGGGGACCGGGGCCAACGTCCTGACTTTC. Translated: CSVVRSPGQGTGANVLTF.